Following are 4 T cell receptor beta chains from one sample sequenced in a study of blood T cell repertoires in COVID-19. Profiling relied on immunoSEQ multiplex PCR, and the TCRdb table lists in-frame clones only, not all of them. The top ten hold about 3.4% of the sample, which has fewer than 300,000 clones, approximately 77% seen once. Source material: peripheral blood. The receptors were gathered from a woman under 30 with acute or convalescent COVID-19.

The V and J genes are TRBV7-3 and TRBJ2-5, with a possible D match to TRBD1 (6 bases). Trimming stripped 2 bases from V and 6 bases from J, with 16 bases between. The CDR3 consists of 15 residues. CDR1 is SGHTA, CDR2 FQGTGA, per germline. DNA for the CDR3: TGTGCCAGCAGCTTAGGCACAGGGTCCACGCAGACCCAGTACTTC. This gives the protein CASSLGTGSTQTQYF.

This clone was detected only once. The chain uses TRBV11-3 and TRBJ1-1; 9 bases are a match to TRBD1. There are 19 residues in the CDR3. The trim removed 4 bases at V and 0 bases at J, leaving 15 bases unmatched. Germline V lookup: CDR1 SGHNT, CDR2 YENEEA. CDR3 in amino acids: CASSSFRPGTGRVNTEAFF. The CDR3 nucleotides are TGTGCCAGCAGCTCATTTAGGCCCGGGACAGGGCGGGTGAACACTGAAGCTTTCTTT.

The rearrangement joins TRBV6-5 to TRBJ1-1; D remains unclear. The CDR3 spans 14 residues. Trimming cost V 6 bases and J 4 bases, with 15 bases left between them. Per the germline V gene, CDR1 is MNHEY and CDR2 is SVGAGI. The CDR3 protein is CASRLQMMGTEAFF. As DNA, the CDR3 is TGTGCCAGCAGGCTACAGATGATGGGCACTGAAGCTTTCTTT.

This clone has ten or more counts. The J gene is TRBJ2-3, the V gene TRBV6-4; tentatively, D is TRBD1 (5 bases). Germline CDR1 reads MRHNA; CDR2 reads SNTAGT. The CDR3 consists of 14 residues. V lost 5 bases to trimming and J lost 2 bases, with 11 bases between them. The CDR3 reads CASSTGRATDTQYF. The CDR3 DNA sequence: TGTGCCAGCAGTACGGGCAGGGCCACAGATACGCAGTATTTT.